This is a list of T cell receptor beta chains from one sample in a study of blood T cell repertoires in COVID-19. Clones were sequenced by immunoSEQ multiplex PCR, and TCRdb holds only the in-frame ones, with some missing. The top ten clones hold roughly 1.4% of a sample with 350,000 to 450,000 clones, about 88% of them seen once. The specimen was PBMCs or T cells enriched from blood (not recorded which). The receptors come from a woman between 18 and 29 years old who had been exposed to COVID-19. Each CDR3 is given with its conserved first and last residue. The order of the fields is V gene, clone size, D gene, J gene, CDR3 protein, CDR3 DNA. The D gene is left open where the match is weak. Clone size is not always given. Where it is, it says once, few, many or a class for expanded clones.

TRBV5-1	NA	NA	TRBJ1-2	CASSLGDSSVVLSF	TGCGCCAGCAGCTTGGGTGACAGCTCTGTAGTACTATCCTTC
TRBV30	NA	TRBD1	TRBJ1-2	CAWKLQGARGYTF	TGTGCCTGGAAGCTACAGGGGGCCCGGGGCTACACCTTC
TRBV4-2	NA	NA	TRBJ1-1	CASSLDNMAVNTEAFF	TGTGCCAGCAGCCTCGATAACATGGCCGTTAACACTGAAGCTTTCTTT
TRBV25-1	NA	TRBD1	TRBJ2-7	CASSERGQSPLEQYF	TGTGCCAGCAGTGAGAGGGGACAGTCCCCGTTGGAGCAGTACTTC
TRBV12-3/TRBV12-4	once	NA	TRBJ1-1	CASSPGTPEAFF	TGTGCCAGCAGTCCAGGGACACCTGAAGCTTTCTTT
TRBV28	NA	NA	TRBJ1-2	CASSMLDRPYGYTF	TGTGCCAGCAGTATGCTCGACAGACCCTATGGCTACACCTTC
TRBV5-1	NA	TRBD2	TRBJ2-1	CASSKAGEVPDEQFF	TGCGCCAGCAGCAAAGCGGGAGAGGTCCCCGATGAGCAGTTCTTC
TRBV5-5	NA	NA	TRBJ1-1	CASSRVGAAEAFF	TGTGCCAGCAGCAGGGTGGGGGCTGCTGAAGCTTTCTTT
TRBV7-2	NA	NA	TRBJ2-7	CASSLFSRGLGEQYF	TGTGCCAGCAGCTTATTTTCGAGGGGGTTGGGGGAGCAGTACTTC
TRBV6-5	once	TRBD1	TRBJ1-5	CASRKTGGHNQPQHF	TGTGCCAGCAGAAAAACAGGGGGACACAATCAGCCCCAGCATTTT
TRBV5-5	NA	NA	TRBJ1-5	CATGVSGDQPQHF	TGTGCCACAGGAGTTAGCGGCGATCAGCCCCAGCATTTT
TRBV7-8	NA	NA	TRBJ2-2	CASSSIQGSRGELFF	TGTGCCAGCAGCTCTATACAGGGATCGCGTGGGGAGCTGTTTTTT
TRBV7-9	NA	NA	TRBJ2-3	CASSLGTSLRPDTQYF	TGTGCCAGCAGCCTCGGGACATCCCTTAGGCCAGATACGCAGTATTTT
TRBV6-6	few	TRBD1	TRBJ2-6	CASSQGTGGAGANVLTF	TGTGCCAGCAGTCAGGGGACAGGGGGCGCCGGGGCCAACGTCCTGACTTTC
TRBV10-1	NA	NA	TRBJ2-1	CASRPARSVDEQFF	TGCGCCAGCAGGCCCGCCAGATCCGTCGATGAGCAGTTCTTC
TRBV15	NA	TRBD2	TRBJ2-5	CATSRTLLPTSGGQETQYF	TGTGCCACCAGCAGAACTCTCCTCCCTACTAGCGGGGGCCAAGAGACCCAGTACTTC